This is a list of T cell receptor beta chains from one sample in a study of blood T cell repertoires in COVID-19. The assay was immunoSEQ multiplex PCR, and TCRdb's table has in-frame clones only and misses some. The data hold roughly 250,000 clones, with about 88% observed a single time. Sequences were obtained from PBMCs or T cells enriched from blood (not recorded which). All receptors come from a woman aged 50 to 65 who had recovered from COVID-19. Each CDR3 is given with its conserved first and last residue. A D gene is named only where the DNA matches it firmly. Clone size is given for some rows only: seen once, a few or many times, or a class if the clone is expanded.

j_call d_call clone_size v_call cdr3_nt cdr3_aa
TRBJ2-3 - - TRBV27 TGTGCCAGCAGTTTTGCTCTAGCCGCAGATACGCAGTATTTT CASSFALAADTQYF
TRBJ1-2 - - TRBV5-5 TGTGCCAGCAGCTTTGGGCAGGGTGACTATGGCTACACCTTC CASSFGQGDYGYTF
TRBJ2-7 TRBD1 - TRBV2 TGTGCCAGCAGGGGGGACAGGGGGTTCGAGCAGTACTTC CASRGDRGFEQYF
TRBJ1-2 - - TRBV5-1 TGCGCCAGCAGCTTGGGGAGTCGGGCTAACTATGGCTACACCTTC CASSLGSRANYGYTF
TRBJ2-7 TRBD2 - TRBV27 TGTGCCAGCAGTAGAGCGGGAGCCTACGAGCAGTACTTC CASSRAGAYEQYF
TRBJ2-3 TRBD2 - TRBV4-3 TGCGCCAGCAGCCAAGTTCGGGGACTAGCGACAGATACGCAGTATTTT CASSQVRGLATDTQYF
TRBJ1-6 - - TRBV3-1/TRBV3-2 TGTGCCAGCAGCCAGGGCCTTTCGTCGTCACCCCTCCACTTT CASSQGLSSSPLHF
TRBJ2-7 - once TRBV11-2 TGTGCCAGCAGCTTAGGTGCGGGTGAATTGCAGCTCCCCTCCTACGAGCAGTACTTC CASSLGAGELQLPSYEQYF
TRBJ1-2 - - TRBV2 TGTGCCAGCACCGGGGAGGGGTGGCTATTAAGCTACACCTTC CASTGEGWLLSYTF
TRBJ1-4 - - TRBV15 TGTGCCACCAGCAGAGCTCCCGCTGGGAGTGAAAAACTGTTTTTT CATSRAPAGSEKLFF
TRBJ1-2 - - TRBV21-1 TGTGCCAGCAGCAAACAAAAAGGCTCGGGGGGAGCTAGTGGCTACACCTTC CASSKQKGSGGASGYTF
TRBJ1-6 - - TRBV25-1 TGTGCCAGCAGTGCCCAGGGTATAACACCCCTCCACTTT CASSAQGITPLHF
TRBJ1-5 - - TRBV19 TGTGCCAGTAGTCCGCCCGGGGAGGGTCAGCCCCAGCATTTT CASSPPGEGQPQHF
TRBJ1-3 TRBD1 - TRBV4-1 TGCGCCAGCAGCCAAGTCGGCAGGGGGACGTCTGGAAACACCATATATTTT CASSQVGRGTSGNTIYF
TRBJ2-1 TRBD1 - TRBV7-9 TGTGCCAGCAGCTCACCGCCGACAGGGTCAAACAATGAGCAGTTCTTC CASSSPPTGSNNEQFF
TRBJ1-5 - - TRBV7-3 TGTGCCAGCAGCTTAAAGGGGGGGCAGCCCCAGCATTTT CASSLKGGQPQHF
TRBJ1-1 - - TRBV7-2 TGTGCCAGCAGCGACAAGGGCAGGGTGAACACTGAAGCTTTCTTT CASSDKGRVNTEAFF
TRBJ2-2 - - TRBV5-6 TGTGCCAGCAGTAAGAGAGAAAGCGATGGACTCACCGGGGAGCTGTTTTTT CASSKRESDGLTGELFF
TRBJ1-2 TRBD1 - TRBV7-2 TGTGCCAGCAGCTTTCTCCAGGGGGCCTACTATGGCTACACCTTC CASSFLQGAYYGYTF
TRBJ1-2 - - TRBV7-8 TGTGCCAGCAGCTTAGGGAGCCGGGGCTACACCTTC CASSLGSRGYTF
TRBJ1-2 - - TRBV6-5 TGTGCCAGCAGTCGACAGGAGACTAACTATGGCTACACCTTC CASSRQETNYGYTF
TRBJ1-1 - few TRBV7-9 TGTGCCAGCACCACAGGGTTGGGGAACACTGAAGCTTTCTTT CASTTGLGNTEAFF
TRBJ1-2 - - TRBV5-6 TGTGCCAGCAGCACCGGGACACCCACCTATGGCTACACCTTC CASSTGTPTYGYTF
TRBJ2-7 - few TRBV7-2 TGTGCCAGCAGCGCCGATAGCGGACCCTCCTACGAGCAGTACTTC CASSADSGPSYEQYF
TRBJ2-5 TRBD2 - TRBV27 TGTGCCAGCAGTTCCCTAGCGGGAGGTCCCTTAGAGACCCAGTACTTC CASSSLAGGPLETQYF
TRBJ1-1 TRBD1 few TRBV14 TGTGCCAGCAGCCAAGGAGACAGGGGAATGAACACTGAAGCTTTCTTT CASSQGDRGMNTEAFF
TRBJ2-1 TRBD2 - TRBV27 TGTGCCAGCAGTTTATTTTATATTGGGGGGGCCCTAGCGGGAAATGAGCAGTTCTTC CASSLFYIGGALAGNEQFF
TRBJ1-3 - - TRBV2 TGTGCCAGCAACAGGGAGGGTTCTGGAAACACCATATATTTT CASNREGSGNTIYF
TRBJ2-1 - - TRBV15 TGTGCCACCAGCAGAGGAGTAGGAGGGGACAATGAGCAGTTCTTC CATSRGVGGDNEQFF
TRBJ2-3 - - TRBV7-8 TGTGCCAGCAGCTCACGGACAGCTGGGGATACGCAGTATTTT CASSSRTAGDTQYF
TRBJ1-4 - - TRBV25-1 TGTGCCAGCGGCGGGACTTTCAATGAAAAACTGTTTTTT CASGGTFNEKLFF
TRBJ2-7 - few TRBV27 TGTGCCAGCAGTTCCAGACTTGATCTCTACGAGCAGTACTTC CASSSRLDLYEQYF
TRBJ1-1 TRBD1 - TRBV28 TGTGCCAGCAGTGCCGGGACAGGGGTAAGTGAAGCTTTCTTT CASSAGTGVSEAFF
TRBJ1-1 - once TRBV7-8 TGTGCCAGCAGCTTAAGGGGTAACACTGAAGCTTTCTTT CASSLRGNTEAFF
TRBJ1-2 - - TRBV7-2 TGTGCCAGCAGCTTATCTTCAGGTTTGCCTGGCTACACCTTC CASSLSSGLPGYTF
TRBJ2-7 - - TRBV6-1 TGTGCCAGCAGTGAAGGGGACTCGAGTTTCTACGAGCAGTACTTC CASSEGDSSFYEQYF
TRBJ2-7 - - TRBV19 TGTGCCAGTAGTACCGGGACTGGAGGAAGCGAGCAGTACTTC CASSTGTGGSEQYF
TRBJ2-3 TRBD2 - TRBV9 TGTGCCAGCAGCAGGGGCGGGAGGGATTACACAGATACGCAGTATTTT CASSRGGRDYTDTQYF
TRBJ2-6 TRBD2 many TRBV3-1/TRBV3-2 TGTGCCAGCAGCCAATACTCGGGGGGCTCTGGGGCCAACGTCCTGACTTTC CASSQYSGGSGANVLTF
TRBJ1-2 - - TRBV18 TGTGCCAGCTCACCACTTTTTTCCAGGGAACCTTCTGGTGGCTACACCTTC CASSPLFSREPSGGYTF
TRBJ2-1 - once TRBV7-8 TGTGCCAGCAGCTTAGGAGCGCACTCAAATGAGCAGTTCTTC CASSLGAHSNEQFF
TRBJ2-2 - - TRBV6-5 TGTGCCAGCAGTTCTCCAGTTGCCGGGGAGCTGTTTTTT CASSSPVAGELFF
TRBJ1-2 - - TRBV6-5 TGTGCCAGCAGAACAAAGGGGTTTAACTATGGCTACACCTTC CASRTKGFNYGYTF
TRBJ1-6 TRBD1 - TRBV5-5 TGTGCCAGCAGCCCGGGACAGGGATCAGGGGGCAATTCACCCCTCCACTTT CASSPGQGSGGNSPLHF
TRBJ1-6 TRBD1 once TRBV3-1/TRBV3-2 TGTGCCAGCAGCCGCCGTACGCCAGGGGGCGGAAATTCACCCCTCCACTTT CASSRRTPGGGNSPLHF
TRBJ2-2 TRBD1 - TRBV5-4 TGTGCCAGCAGCTCAGGGGGCCGGGACACCGGGGAGCTGTTTTTT CASSSGGRDTGELFF
TRBJ2-2 TRBD1 - TRBV5-1 TGCGCCAGCAGCTCGACGGGACAGGGCGTTCTCGGGGAGCTGTTTTTT CASSSTGQGVLGELFF
TRBJ1-1 - - TRBV11-2 TGTGCCAGCAGCACGGACAGGAACACTGAAGCTTTCTTT CASSTDRNTEAFF
TRBJ1-1 TRBD1 - TRBV5-1 TGCGCCAGCAGCTTGGAGGACAGGACCGTTGAAGCTTTCTTT CASSLEDRTVEAFF
TRBJ1-6 - - TRBV28 TGTGCCAGCAGTTTTCTACAGGGCGGTTCACCCCTCCACTTT CASSFLQGGSPLHF
TRBJ2-6 TRBD1 - TRBV15 TGTGCCACCAGAATACGGGACAGGGTTTTTTCTGGGGCCAACGTCCTGACTTTC CATRIRDRVFSGANVLTF
TRBJ1-5 - - TRBV9 TGTGCCAGCAGCGTCTGGGGAGGTAGCAATCAGCCCCAGCATTTT CASSVWGGSNQPQHF
TRBJ1-3 - - TRBV10-3 TGTGCCATCAGTGCGGGGGGAAACTCTGGAAACACCATATATTTT CAISAGGNSGNTIYF
TRBJ2-1 TRBD2 - TRBV5-1 TGCGCCAGCAGCTTTCTTGTACTAGCGGAGGGGGTGGCAAATGAGCAGTTCTTC CASSFLVLAEGVANEQFF